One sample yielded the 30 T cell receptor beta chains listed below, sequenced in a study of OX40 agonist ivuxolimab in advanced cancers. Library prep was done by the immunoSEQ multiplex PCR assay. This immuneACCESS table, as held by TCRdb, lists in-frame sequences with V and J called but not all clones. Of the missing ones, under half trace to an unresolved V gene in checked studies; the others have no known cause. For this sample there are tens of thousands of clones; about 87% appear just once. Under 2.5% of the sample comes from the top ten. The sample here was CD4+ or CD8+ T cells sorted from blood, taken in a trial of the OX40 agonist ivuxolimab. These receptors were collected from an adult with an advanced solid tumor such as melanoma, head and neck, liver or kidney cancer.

The CDR3 region is CASSEARTSFADTQYF. CDR3 DNA sequence: TGTGCCAGCAGTGAAGCACGGACTAGCTTTGCAGATACGCAGTATTTT. The rearrangement uses TRBV2 and TRBJ2-3; 8 bases are shared with TRBD2. The CDR3 extends over 16 amino acids. V lost 0 bases to trimming and J lost 4 bases; unmatched junction nucleotides: 6. The V gene's germline CDR1 is SNHLY and CDR2 FYNNEI.

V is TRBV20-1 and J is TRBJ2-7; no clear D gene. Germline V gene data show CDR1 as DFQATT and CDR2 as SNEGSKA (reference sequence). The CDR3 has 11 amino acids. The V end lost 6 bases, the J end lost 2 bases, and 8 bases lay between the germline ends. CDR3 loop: CSAKMAYEQYF. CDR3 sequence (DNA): TGCAGTGCCAAGATGGCCTACGAGCAGTACTTC.

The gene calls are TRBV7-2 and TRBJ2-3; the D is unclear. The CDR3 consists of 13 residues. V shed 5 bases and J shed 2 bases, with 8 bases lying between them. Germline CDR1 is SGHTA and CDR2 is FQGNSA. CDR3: CASSPLFTDTQYF. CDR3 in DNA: TGTGCCAGCAGCCCCTTATTCACAGATACGCAGTATTTT.

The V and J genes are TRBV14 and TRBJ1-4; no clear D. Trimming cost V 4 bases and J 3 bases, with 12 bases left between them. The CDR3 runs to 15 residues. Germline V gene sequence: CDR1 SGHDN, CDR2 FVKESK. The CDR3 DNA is TGTGCCAGCAGCCCATTCGATGGGGCTAATGAAAAACTGTTTTTT. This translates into CASSPFDGANEKLFF. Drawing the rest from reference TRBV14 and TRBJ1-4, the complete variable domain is EAGVTQFPSHSVIEKGQTVTLRCDPISGHDNLYWYRRVMGKEIKFLLHFVKESKQDESGMPNNRFLAERTGGTYSTLKVQPAELEDSGVYFCASSPFDGANEKLFFGSGTQLSVL.

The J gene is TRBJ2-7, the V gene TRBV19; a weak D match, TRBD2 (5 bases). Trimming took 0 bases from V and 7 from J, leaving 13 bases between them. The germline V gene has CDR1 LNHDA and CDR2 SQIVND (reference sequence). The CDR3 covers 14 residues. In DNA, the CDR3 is TGTGCCAGTAGTATAGATGCAGTCCCGGGGGAGCAGTACTTC. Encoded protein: CASSIDAVPGEQYF.

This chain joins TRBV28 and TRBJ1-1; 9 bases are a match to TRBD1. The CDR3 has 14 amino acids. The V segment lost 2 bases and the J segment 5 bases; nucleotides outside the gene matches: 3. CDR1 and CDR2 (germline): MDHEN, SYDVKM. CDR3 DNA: TGTGCCAGCAGTTTAGGACAGGGGAGGACTGAAGCTTTCTTT. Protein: CASSLGQGRTEAFF.

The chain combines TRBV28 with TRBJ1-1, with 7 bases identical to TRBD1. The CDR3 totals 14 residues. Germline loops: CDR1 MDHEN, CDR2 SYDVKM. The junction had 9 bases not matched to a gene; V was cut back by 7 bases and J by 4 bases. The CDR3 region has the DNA TGTGCCAGCAATCAGGGGGGGTTACGCACTGAAGCTTTCTTT. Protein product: CASNQGGLRTEAFF.

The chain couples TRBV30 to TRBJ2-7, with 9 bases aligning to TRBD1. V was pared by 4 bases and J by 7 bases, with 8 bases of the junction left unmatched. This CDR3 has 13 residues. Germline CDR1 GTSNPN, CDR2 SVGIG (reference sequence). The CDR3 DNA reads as TGTGCCTGGACACAACAGGGGGCAGGAGAGCAGTACTTC. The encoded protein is CAWTQQGAGEQYF.

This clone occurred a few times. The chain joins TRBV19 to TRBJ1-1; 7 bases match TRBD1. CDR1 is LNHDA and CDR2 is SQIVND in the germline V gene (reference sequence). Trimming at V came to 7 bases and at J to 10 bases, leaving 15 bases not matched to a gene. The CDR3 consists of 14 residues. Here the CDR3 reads CASKRTAPQGVAFF. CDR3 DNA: TGTGCCAGTAAACGGACAGCCCCCCAGGGGGTAGCTTTCTTT.

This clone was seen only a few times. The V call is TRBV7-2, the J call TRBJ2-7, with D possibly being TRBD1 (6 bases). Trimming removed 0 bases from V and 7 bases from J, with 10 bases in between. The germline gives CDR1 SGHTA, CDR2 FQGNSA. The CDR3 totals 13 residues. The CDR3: CASSLAGAREQYF. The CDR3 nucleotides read TGTGCCAGCAGCTTAGCGGGGGCGAGGGAGCAGTACTTC.

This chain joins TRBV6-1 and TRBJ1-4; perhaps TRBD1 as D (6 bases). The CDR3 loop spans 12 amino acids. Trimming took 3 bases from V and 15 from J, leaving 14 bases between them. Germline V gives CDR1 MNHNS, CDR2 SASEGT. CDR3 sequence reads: CASSEATGRVFF. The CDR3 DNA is TGTGCCAGCAGTGAGGCCACAGGGAGAGTGTTTTTT.

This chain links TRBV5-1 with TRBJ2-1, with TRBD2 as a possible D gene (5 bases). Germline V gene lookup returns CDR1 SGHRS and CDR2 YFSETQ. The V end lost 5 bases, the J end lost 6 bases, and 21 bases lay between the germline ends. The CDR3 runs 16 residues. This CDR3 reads CASRDGLNTAGNEQFF. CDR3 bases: TGCGCCAGCAGGGACGGGTTGAATACTGCGGGCAATGAGCAGTTCTTC.

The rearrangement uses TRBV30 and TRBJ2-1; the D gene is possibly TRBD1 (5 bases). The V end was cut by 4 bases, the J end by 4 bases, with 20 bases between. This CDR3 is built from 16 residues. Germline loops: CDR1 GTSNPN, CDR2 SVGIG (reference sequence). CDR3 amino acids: CAWTLPNPGKYNEQFF. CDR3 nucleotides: TGTGCCTGGACCCTACCCAATCCAGGGAAGTACAATGAGCAGTTCTTC.

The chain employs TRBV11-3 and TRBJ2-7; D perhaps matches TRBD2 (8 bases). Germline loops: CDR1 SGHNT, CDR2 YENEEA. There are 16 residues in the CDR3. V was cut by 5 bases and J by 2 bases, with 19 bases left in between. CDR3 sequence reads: CASSPGTAGAAYEQYF. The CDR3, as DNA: TGTGCCAGCAGCCCGGGGACAGCGGGAGCAGCCTACGAGCAGTACTTC.

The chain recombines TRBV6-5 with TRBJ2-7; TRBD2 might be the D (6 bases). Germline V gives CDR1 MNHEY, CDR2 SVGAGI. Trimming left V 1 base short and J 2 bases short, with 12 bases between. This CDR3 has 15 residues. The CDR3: CASSYCAGRPYEQYF. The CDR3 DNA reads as TGTGCCAGCAGTTACTGTGCAGGGAGGCCCTACGAGCAGTACTTC.

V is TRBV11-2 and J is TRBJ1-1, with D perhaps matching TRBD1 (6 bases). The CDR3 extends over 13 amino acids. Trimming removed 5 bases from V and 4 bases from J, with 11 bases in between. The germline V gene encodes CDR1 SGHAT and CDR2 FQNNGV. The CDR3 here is CASSRGVSTEAFF. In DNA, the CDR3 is TGTGCCAGCAGCAGGGGGGTGAGCACTGAAGCTTTCTTT.

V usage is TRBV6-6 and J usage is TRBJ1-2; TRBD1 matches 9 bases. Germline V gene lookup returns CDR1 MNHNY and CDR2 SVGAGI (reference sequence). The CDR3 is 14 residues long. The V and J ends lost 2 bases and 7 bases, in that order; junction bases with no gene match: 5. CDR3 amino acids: CASSYGQGRSGYTF. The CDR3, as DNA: TGTGCCAGCAGTTACGGACAGGGGAGGAGTGGCTACACCTTC.

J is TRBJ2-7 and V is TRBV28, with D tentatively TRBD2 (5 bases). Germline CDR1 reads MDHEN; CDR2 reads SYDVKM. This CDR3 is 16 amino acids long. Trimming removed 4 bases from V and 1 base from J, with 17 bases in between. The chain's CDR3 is CASSSLRDALSYEQYF. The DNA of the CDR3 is TGTGCCAGCAGTTCCCTCCGGGATGCCCTATCCTACGAGCAGTACTTC.

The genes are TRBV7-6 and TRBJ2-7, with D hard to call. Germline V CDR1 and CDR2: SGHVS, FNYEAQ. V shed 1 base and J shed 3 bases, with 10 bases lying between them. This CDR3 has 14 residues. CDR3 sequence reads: CASSLGGYHYEQYF. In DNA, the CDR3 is TGTGCCAGCAGCTTAGGGGGTTACCACTACGAGCAGTACTTC.

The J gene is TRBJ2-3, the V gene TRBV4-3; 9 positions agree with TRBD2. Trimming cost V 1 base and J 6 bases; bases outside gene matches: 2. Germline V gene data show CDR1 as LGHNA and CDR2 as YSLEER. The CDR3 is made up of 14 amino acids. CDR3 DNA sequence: TGCGCCAGCAGCCAAGCTAGCGGGACCGATACGCAGTATTTT. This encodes CASSQASGTDTQYF.

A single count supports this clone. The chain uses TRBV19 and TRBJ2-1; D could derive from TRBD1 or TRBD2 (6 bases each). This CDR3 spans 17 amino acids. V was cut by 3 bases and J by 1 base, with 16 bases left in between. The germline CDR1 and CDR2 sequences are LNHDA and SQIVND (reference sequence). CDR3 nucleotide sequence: TGTGCCAGTAGTATTGGGCGGACGGGGGCGTCCTACAATGAGCAGTTCTTC. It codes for CASSIGRTGASYNEQFF.

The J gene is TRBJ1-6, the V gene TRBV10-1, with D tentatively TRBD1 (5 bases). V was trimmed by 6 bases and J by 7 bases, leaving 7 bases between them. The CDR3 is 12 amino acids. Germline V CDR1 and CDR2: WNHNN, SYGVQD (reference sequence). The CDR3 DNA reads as TGCGCCAGCAGGGACAACAATTCACCCCTCCACTTT. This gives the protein CASRDNNSPLHF.

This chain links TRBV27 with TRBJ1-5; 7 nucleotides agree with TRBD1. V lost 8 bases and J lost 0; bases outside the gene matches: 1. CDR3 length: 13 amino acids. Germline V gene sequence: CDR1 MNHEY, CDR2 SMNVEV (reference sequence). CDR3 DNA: TGTGCCAGCGGACAGGTTAGCAATCAGCCCCAGCATTTT. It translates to CASGQVSNQPQHF.

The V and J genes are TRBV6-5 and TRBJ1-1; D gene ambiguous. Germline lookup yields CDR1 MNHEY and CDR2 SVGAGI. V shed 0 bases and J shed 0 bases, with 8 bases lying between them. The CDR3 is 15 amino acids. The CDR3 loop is CASSYSGIMNTEAFF. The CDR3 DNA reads TGTGCCAGCAGTTACTCTGGGATCATGAACACTGAAGCTTTCTTT.

The CDR3 DNA reads TGCAGTGCTGGACAGAACGAGCAGTACTTC. Translated, it gives CSAGQNEQYF. The chain carries TRBV20-1 and TRBJ2-7; D possibly corresponds to TRBD1 (6 bases). Germline V gene lookup returns CDR1 DFQATT and CDR2 SNEGSKA (reference sequence). The CDR3 sequence is 10 residues long. Trimming stripped 5 bases from V and 5 bases from J, with 7 bases between.

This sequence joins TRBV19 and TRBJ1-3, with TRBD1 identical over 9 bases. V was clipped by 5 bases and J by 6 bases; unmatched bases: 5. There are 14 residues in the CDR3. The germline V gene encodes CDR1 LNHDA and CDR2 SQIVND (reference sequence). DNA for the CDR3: TGTGCCAGTAGTCTACAGGGGGCCGAAAACACCATATATTTT. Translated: CASSLQGAENTIYF.

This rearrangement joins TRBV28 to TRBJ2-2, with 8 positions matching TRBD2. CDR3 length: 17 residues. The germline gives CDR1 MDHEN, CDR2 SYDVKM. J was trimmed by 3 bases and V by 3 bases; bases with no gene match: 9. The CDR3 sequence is CASSLFRGGTYTGELFF. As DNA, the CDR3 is TGTGCCAGCAGTTTGTTTCGCGGGGGGACTTACACCGGGGAGCTGTTTTTT. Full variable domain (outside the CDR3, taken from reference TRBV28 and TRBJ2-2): DVKVTQSSRYLVKRTGEKVFLECVQDMDHENMFWYRQDPGLGLRLIYFSYDVKMKEKGDIPEGYSVSREKKERFSLILESASTNQTSMYLCASSLFRGGTYTGELFFGEGSRLTVL.

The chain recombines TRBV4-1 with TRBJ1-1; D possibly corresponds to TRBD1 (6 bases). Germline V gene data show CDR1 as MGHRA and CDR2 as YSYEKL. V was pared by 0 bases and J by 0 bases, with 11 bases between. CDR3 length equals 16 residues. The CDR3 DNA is TGCGCCAGCAGCCAAGACAGGGGCCCAATGAACACTGAAGCTTTCTTT. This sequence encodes CASSQDRGPMNTEAFF.

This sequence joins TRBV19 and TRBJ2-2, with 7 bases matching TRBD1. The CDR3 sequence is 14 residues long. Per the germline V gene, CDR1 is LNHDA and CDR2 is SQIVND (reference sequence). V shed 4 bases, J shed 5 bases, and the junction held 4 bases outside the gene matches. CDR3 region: CASSNTGETGELFF. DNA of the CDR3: TGTGCCAGTAGTAATACAGGGGAGACCGGGGAGCTGTTTTTT. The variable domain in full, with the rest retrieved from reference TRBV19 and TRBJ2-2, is DGGITQSPKYLFRKEGQNVTLSCEQNLNHDAMYWYRQDPGQGLRLIYYSQIVNDFQKGDIAEGYSVSREKKESFPLTVTSAQKNPTAFYLCASSNTGETGELFFGEGSRLTVL.

The CDR3, as DNA: TGTGCCAGTTCGGGTGCGACCGGGACAGGGTCCTATGGCTACACCTTC. Translated: CASSGATGTGSYGYTF. The chain carries TRBV19 and TRBJ1-2, with 9 bases matching TRBD1. After removal of 8 bases from V and 4 bases from J, the junction contained 14 bases not matched to a gene. This CDR3 region has 16 residues. Looked up from germline, CDR1 is LNHDA and CDR2 is SQIVND (reference sequence).